This T cell receptor (beta chain) came from a study of blood T cell repertoires in COVID-19. This table comes from immunoSEQ multiplex PCR, and its TCRdb copy is limited to in-frame clones, with some not included. The table includes 100,000 to 150,000 clones, about 89% detected once. Germline V gives CDR1 MDHEN, CDR2 SYDVKM. This CDR3 is 14 amino acids long. Deletions cut 2 bases from V and 3 bases from J, with 10 bases between. The chain joins TRBV28 to TRBJ1-2, with TRBD1 as a possible D gene (5 bases). This sequence was found in a woman aged 55-69 years with acute or convalescent COVID-19. Sequencing used peripheral blood. CDR3 DNA sequence: TGTGCCAGCAGTTTAACGCAGGGTTACTATGGCTACACCTTC. Its protein product is CASSLTQGYYGYTF.